The TCR beta chain described here comes from a study of CD8 T cells in Susac syndrome. After extraction with the RNeasy kit, roughly 0.5 to 1 ug of the RNA was reverse transcribed using random hexamers. One entry per CDR3 protein results from TCRdb running MiXCR on the immunoSEQ multiplex PCR reads. The table records about 210,000 distinct CDR3 sequences, approximately 95% of them present only once. The patients who served as multiple sclerosis controls were treatment-naive and had stable or active relapsing-remitting disease that fulfilled the revised McDonald criteria. This receptor was identified in a human donor with multiple sclerosis. What was sequenced was CD4+ T cells from PBMCs.

The CDR3 region is CSARDGDSTLFF. As DNA, the CDR3 is TGCAGTGCTAGAGATGGGGACTCAACACTGTTTTTT. The V call is TRBV20-1, the J call TRBJ1-4; tentatively, D is TRBD1 (5 bases). The germline V gene encodes CDR1 DFQATT and CDR2 SNEGSKA (reference sequence). The ends were cut back, 0 bases at V and 13 bases at J, with 12 bases in the middle. The CDR3 length is 12 residues.